These 7 T cell receptor beta chains share one sample of origin, sequenced in a study of blood T cell repertoires in COVID-19. Generated by immunoSEQ multiplex PCR, the TCRdb table keeps only in-frame clones and is missing some. This sample yields around 160,000 clones, of which roughly 84% are seen a single time; more than 4.5% belongs to the top ten. The sequenced sample was PBMCs or T cells enriched from blood (not recorded which). These receptor sequences come from a woman aged 50 to 60 who had been exposed to COVID-19.

The V call is TRBV5-8, the J call TRBJ1-2, with a tentative D call TRBD1 (5 bases). Trimming left V 4 bases short and J 4 bases short, with 14 bases between. Germline CDR1 SGHTS, CDR2 YDEGEE. The CDR3 totals 14 residues. The CDR3 nucleotides read TGTGCCAGCAGCCCGGACCCCAGGGTCTATGGCTACACCTTC. Protein: CASSPDPRVYGYTF.

The sample holds one count of this clone. The J gene is TRBJ2-1, the V gene TRBV11-1; D is unresolved. CDR1 SGHAT and CDR2 FQDESV come from the germline V gene (reference sequence). V gave up 1 base and J gave up 0 bases, with 10 bases separating them. The length of the CDR3 is 16 residues. CDR3 in amino acids: CASSLVSTNSYNEQFF. The DNA for the CDR3 is TGTGCCAGCAGCTTAGTTTCTACCAACTCCTACAATGAGCAGTTCTTC.

The CDR3 sequence is CASSLDTSGGYTF. Here the CDR3 DNA reads TGTGCCAGCAGCTTGGATACTTCGGGGGGCTACACCTTC. This sequence joins TRBV5-6 and TRBJ1-2; D gene ambiguous. The CDR3 has 13 amino acids. The germline V and J ends were trimmed by 0 bases and 8 bases, with 11 bases remaining between them. In germline, CDR1 is SGHDT, CDR2 YYEEEE.

V and J are TRBV30 and TRBJ1-1; D perhaps matches TRBD1 (6 bases). V was pared by 5 bases and J by 10 bases, with 23 bases between. The CDR3 is 14 residues long. The germline V gene encodes CDR1 GTSNPN and CDR2 SVGIG (reference sequence). CDR3 in DNA: TGTGCCTGGTCCGATGTGGGGCAGGGGCTATCAGCTTTCTTT. Its translation is CAWSDVGQGLSAFF.

The gene calls are TRBV11-2 and TRBJ1-2; 7 nucleotides line up with TRBD1. The CDR3 totals 17 residues. The junction had 17 bases not matched to a gene; V was cut back by 2 bases and J by 8 bases. Per germline, CDR1 SGHAT and CDR2 FQNNGV. The CDR3, as DNA: TGTGCCAGCAGCTTAAGAGGTGGGGGGACAGCTATATCCGGCTACACCTTC. Amino acid sequence: CASSLRGGGTAISGYTF.

The chain is built from TRBV10-1 and TRBJ2-1; the match to TRBD1 covers 8 bases. Germline CDR1 is WNHNN and CDR2 is SYGVQD (reference sequence). After removal of 1 base from V and 5 bases from J, the junction contained 7 bases not matched to a gene. This CDR3 is built from 16 residues. The CDR3 reads CASSEYRTGLNNEQFF. The DNA of the CDR3 is TGCGCCAGCAGTGAGTACAGGACAGGGTTGAACAATGAGCAGTTCTTC.

This clone turned up a few times. The chain combines TRBV10-3 with TRBJ1-1; D possibly corresponds to TRBD1 (5 bases). Deletions cut 3 bases from V and 2 bases from J, with 10 bases between. The CDR3 spans 14 residues. Germline V gene data show CDR1 as ENHRY and CDR2 as SYGVKD. This CDR3 is CAISDDSSNTEAFF. Here the CDR3 DNA reads TGTGCCATCAGTGACGACAGCTCAAACACTGAAGCTTTCTTT.